This T cell receptor beta chain comes out of a study of shared clonotypes between healthy human individuals. CD45RO-negative, CCR7-selected cells formed the naive CD8 fraction, which excluded terminally differentiated effector memory CD45RA+ cells. For this clone: Its antigen is unknown.

The length of the CDR3 is 14 residues. Trimming took off 0 bases at V and 3 bases at J, with 9 bases between the two ends. Per the germline V gene, CDR1 is KGHSH and CDR2 is LQKENI. Overall study results and limits: It was the non-shared clonotypes that had lower generation probabilities than clonotypes shared by all four donors. What rarefaction showed was incomplete sorted-subset sequencing despite large depth.

The method was immunoSEQ multiplex PCR; TCRdb's version includes in-frame clones alone and lacks a portion of them. The sample records fewer than 1 million clones, 90% to 98% being singletons. Input material: naive CD8+ T cells sorted from blood. The sequence derives from a man aged 25 to 40 in good health. The V call is TRBV18, the J call TRBJ2-7; the D call may be TRBD1 or TRBD2 (6 bases each). CDR3 in amino acids: CASSPPGGGYEQYF. Here the CDR3 DNA reads TGTGCCAGCTCACCACCGGGGGGCGGCTACGAGCAGTACTTC.